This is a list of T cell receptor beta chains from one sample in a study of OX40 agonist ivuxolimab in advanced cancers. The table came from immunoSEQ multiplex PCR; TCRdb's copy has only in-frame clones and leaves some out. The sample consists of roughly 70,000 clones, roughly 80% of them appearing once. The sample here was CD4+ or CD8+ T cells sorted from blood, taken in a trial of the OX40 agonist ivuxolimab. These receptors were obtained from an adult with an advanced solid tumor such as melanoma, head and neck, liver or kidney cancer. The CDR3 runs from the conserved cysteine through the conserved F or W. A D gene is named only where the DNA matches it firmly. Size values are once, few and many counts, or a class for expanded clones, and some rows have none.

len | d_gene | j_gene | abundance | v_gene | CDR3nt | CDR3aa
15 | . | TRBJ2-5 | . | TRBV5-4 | TGTGCCAGCAGCTTGGGGACCTCCGGCCGAGAGACCCAGTACTTC | CASSLGTSGRETQYF
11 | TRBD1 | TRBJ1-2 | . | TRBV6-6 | TGTGCCAGCCGACAGGGGCAGGGCTACACCTTC | CASRQGQGYTF
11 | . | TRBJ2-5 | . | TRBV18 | TGTGCCAGCTCACCACGCGAGACCCAGTACTTC | CASSPRETQYF
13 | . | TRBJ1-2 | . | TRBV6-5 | TGTGCCAGCAGTCCGCGGGACGGATATGGCTACACCTTC | CASSPRDGYGYTF
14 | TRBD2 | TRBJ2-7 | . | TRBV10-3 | TGTGCCATCAGTGAGTTCGGGGGGAGCGGAGAGCAGTACTTC | CAISEFGGSGEQYF
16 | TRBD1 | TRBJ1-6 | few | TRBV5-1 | TGCGCCAGCAGCTCCCGGGGGACAGCTGATAATTCACCCCTCCACTTT | CASSSRGTADNSPLHF
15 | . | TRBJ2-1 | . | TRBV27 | TGTGCCAGCAGGGGCAGAGGGCTATATTACAATGAGCAGTTCTTC | CASRGRGLYYNEQFF
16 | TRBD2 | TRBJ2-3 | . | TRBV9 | TGTGCCAGCACCGGGACTAGCGGGATCGTTGCAGATACGCAGTATTTT | CASTGTSGIVADTQYF
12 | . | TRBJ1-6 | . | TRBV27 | TGTGGGGGGAGGTGGGTAAATTCACCCCTCCACTTT | CGGRWVNSPLHF
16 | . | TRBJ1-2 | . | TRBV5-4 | TGTGCCAGCAGCCCTGGGGGGCAGAGGAATAACTATGGCTACACCTTC | CASSPGGQRNNYGYTF
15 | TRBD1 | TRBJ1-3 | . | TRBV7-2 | TGTGCCAGCAGCACCGGGACAGGGGATGGAAACACCATATATTTT | CASSTGTGDGNTIYF
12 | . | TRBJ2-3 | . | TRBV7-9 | TGTGCCAGCAGCTCTGACGTTGATACGCAGTATTTT | CASSSDVDTQYF
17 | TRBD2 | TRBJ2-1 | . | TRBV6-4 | TGTGCCAGCGCAGGGTCGGCTAGCGGTAGCTCCTACAATGAGCAGTTCTTC | CASAGSASGSSYNEQFF
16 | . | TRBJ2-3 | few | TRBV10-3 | TGTGCCATCAGTGAGTCGGTGGGGGGACGATCAGATACGCAGTATTTT | CAISESVGGRSDTQYF
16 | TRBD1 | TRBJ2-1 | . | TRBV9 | TGTGCCAGCAGCGCAACGCCGGGACAGGGTTTCGATGAGCAGTTCTTC | CASSATPGQGFDEQFF
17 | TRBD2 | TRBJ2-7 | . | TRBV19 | TGTGCCAGTAGTATGGACCTCACTAGCGGGAGGGCCCGGGGTAAGTACTTC | CASSMDLTSGRARGKYF
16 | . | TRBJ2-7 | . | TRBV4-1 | TGCGCCAGCAGCCACCCCGGGGCGGTGACCACCTACGAGCAGTACTTC | CASSHPGAVTTYEQYF
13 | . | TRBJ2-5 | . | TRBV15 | TGTGCCACCAGCCCGAGACACCAAGAGACCCAGTACTTC | CATSPRHQETQYF
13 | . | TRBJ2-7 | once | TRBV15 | TGTGCCACCAGCAGAGGGTACAAGGAGGAGCAGTACTTC | CATSRGYKEEQYF
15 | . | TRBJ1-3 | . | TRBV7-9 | TGTGCCAGCAGCTTAGGGGGTACAGCTGGAAACACCATATATTTT | CASSLGGTAGNTIYF
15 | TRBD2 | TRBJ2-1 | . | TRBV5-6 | TGTGCCAGCAGCGCGGCGGGAGGGCCCTCCAATGAGCAGTTCTTC | CASSAAGGPSNEQFF
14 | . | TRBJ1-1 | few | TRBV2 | TGTGCCAGCAGATGGAGAGGGCTGAACACTGAAGCTTTCTTT | CASRWRGLNTEAFF
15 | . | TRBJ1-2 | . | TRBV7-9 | TGTGCCAGCAGCCTACAGGGTGCCCTTGACTATGGCTACACCTTC | CASSLQGALDYGYTF
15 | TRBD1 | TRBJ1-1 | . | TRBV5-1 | TGCGCCAGCAGACAGGACGGACAGGGGAACACTGAAGCTTTCTTT | CASRQDGQGNTEAFF
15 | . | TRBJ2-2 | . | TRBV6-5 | TGTGCCAGCAACTACCTAGGGACAAGCACCGGGGAGCTGTTTTTT | CASNYLGTSTGELFF
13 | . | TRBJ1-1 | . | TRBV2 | TGTGCCAGCAGTACAGGACTGAACACTGAAGCTTTCTTT | CASSTGLNTEAFF
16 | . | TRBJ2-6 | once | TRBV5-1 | TGCGCCAGTACCTCTCGGGGGCAATCTGGGGCCAACGTCCTGACTTTC | CASTSRGQSGANVLTF
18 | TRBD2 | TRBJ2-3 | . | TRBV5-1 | TGCGCCAGCAGCGCAGCCCTCTTAGCGGGGCTTATCACAGATACGCAGTATTTT | CASSAALLAGLITDTQYF
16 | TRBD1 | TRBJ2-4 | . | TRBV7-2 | TGTGCCAGCAGCTCTACCGGGACAGTAGCCAAAAACATTCAGTACTTC | CASSSTGTVAKNIQYF
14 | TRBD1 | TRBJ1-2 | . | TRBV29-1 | TGCAGCGCCGATGGCCCAGGGGGCGCGGATGGCTACACCTTC | CSADGPGGADGYTF
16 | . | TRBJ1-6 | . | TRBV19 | TGTGCCAGTAAGGGCGGCCTCGGCGGTAATAATTCACCCCTCCACTTT | CASKGGLGGNNSPLHF
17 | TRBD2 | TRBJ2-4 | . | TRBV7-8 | TGTGCCAGCAGCTCGGGGCGTAGCGGGAGGGCCAAAAACATTCAGTACTTC | CASSSGRSGRAKNIQYF
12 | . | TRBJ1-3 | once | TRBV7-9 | TGTGCCAGCAGCCCCCACCCGTACACCATATATTTT | CASSPHPYTIYF
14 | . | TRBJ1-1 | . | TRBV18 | TGTGCCAGCTCACCCGAGGGGCACGGTACTGAAGCTTTCTTT | CASSPEGHGTEAFF
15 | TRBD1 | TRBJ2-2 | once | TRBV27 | TGTGCCAGCACGAACCAGGGGGCGTACACCGGGGAGCTGTTTTTT | CASTNQGAYTGELFF
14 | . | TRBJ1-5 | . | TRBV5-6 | TGTGCCAGCACCCCGGGCCCACTTGTGGAGCCCCAGCATTTT | CASTPGPLVEPQHF
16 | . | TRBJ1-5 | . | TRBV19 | TGTGCCAGTAGTCCACCCATCCGGGTTCTCAATCAGCCCCAGCATTTT | CASSPPIRVLNQPQHF
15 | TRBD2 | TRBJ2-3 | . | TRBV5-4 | TGTGCCAGCAGCATAAGCGGGGCTAGCACAGATACGCAGTATTTT | CASSISGASTDTQYF
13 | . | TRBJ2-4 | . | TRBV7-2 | TGTGCCAGCAGCCCGGACCCTAAGGGCATTCAGTACTTC | CASSPDPKGIQYF
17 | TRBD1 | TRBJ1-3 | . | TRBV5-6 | TGTGCCAGCAGCTGGGTCAACAGGGGACTCTCTGGAAACACCATATATTTT | CASSWVNRGLSGNTIYF
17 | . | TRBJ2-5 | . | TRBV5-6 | TGTGCCAGCAGCTCCCCGGGACCAACTATTCTCGGTGAGACCCAGTACTTC | CASSSPGPTILGETQYF
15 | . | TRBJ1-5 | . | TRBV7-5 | TGTGCCAGCAGCTTAGTCGGAGGGCGCAATCAGCCCCAGCATTTT | CASSLVGGRNQPQHF
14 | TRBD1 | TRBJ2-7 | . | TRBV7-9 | TGTGCCAGCAGCTTGACAGGGATCGGGTACGAGCAGTACTTC | CASSLTGIGYEQYF
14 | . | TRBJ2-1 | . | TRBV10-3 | TGTGCCATCAGTACAGGGGAGGCCTACAATGAGCAGTTCTTC | CAISTGEAYNEQFF
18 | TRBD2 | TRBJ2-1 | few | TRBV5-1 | TGCGCCAGCAGCTCCCCGGGACTAGCGGGGTATTTACGACATGAGCAGTTCTTC | CASSSPGLAGYLRHEQFF
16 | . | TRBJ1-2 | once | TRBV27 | TGTGCCAGCAGTTTATATTTGCAGCAAGAGACTGATGGCTACACCTTC | CASSLYLQQETDGYTF
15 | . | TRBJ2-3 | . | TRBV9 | TGTGCCAGCAGCGAAATACAGGGTGGAACAGATACGCAGTATTTT | CASSEIQGGTDTQYF
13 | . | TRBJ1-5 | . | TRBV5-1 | TGCGCCAGCAGCTTGGAGAGCAATCAGCCCCAGCATTTT | CASSLESNQPQHF
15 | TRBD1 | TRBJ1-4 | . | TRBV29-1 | TGCAGCGTTGGACCCCGGACAGGTCAGGGGGAAAAACTGTTTTTT | CSVGPRTGQGEKLFF
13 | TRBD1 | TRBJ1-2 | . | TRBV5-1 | TGCGCCAGCAGCCCCGGACAGGAAAGCGGCTACACCTTC | CASSPGQESGYTF
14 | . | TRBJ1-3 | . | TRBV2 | TGTGCCAGCAGCGAACAACCCCCTGGAAACACCATATATTTT | CASSEQPPGNTIYF